This T cell receptor beta chain was recorded in a study of blood T cell repertoires in COVID-19 (dated by TCRdb to the early 2020s). In terms of the full investigation: Samples covering the acute and convalescent phases of COVID-19 were provided by collaborators in the United States, Italy and Spain. The repertoires were released in a freely available public database meant as a resource for research on the immune response to SARS-CoV-2. Subjects who had been exposed to COVID-19, were actively infected with it, or had recovered from it provided the deeply sampled blood TCRbeta repertoires that made up the dataset. The samples were drawn from the first 160 participants of the ongoing ImmuneRACE study and from more than 1,000 subjects provided by 6 global collaborators. The prospective study material was composed of cDNA or gDNA derived from T cells, B-cell-depleted T cells, or PBMCs. The sample metadata nearly always contained a de-identified subject ID, COVID-19 status, age in years and sex. Where available, HLA class I and class II types were taken from metadata supplied by the sample provider and were not determined by assay-based typing. Study-level results and caveats: Clinical and demographic metadata were provided uncurated, with the amount varying by source and participant.

TCRbeta CDR3 regions were amplified from genomic DNA by means of the immunoSEQ Assay, a bias-controlled multiplex PCR. The study's processing was this. The number of nucleated cells in each sample was estimated from the amplification of reference gene primers within the assay. Sequence reads were collapsed and filtered to measure the absolute abundance of every unique TCRbeta CDR3 rearrangement. For each sample, productive Simpson clonality was calculated by taking the square root of Simpson's diversity index across productive rearrangements. This is the immuneACCESS table as TCRdb keeps it, with only in-frame sequences that have V and J called. A part of the clones is gone; compared with another copy, unresolved V genes explain less than half, and the rest is unexplained. V and J calls and clone size are copied from that table; D and trimming were computed from the DNA. The sample table holds around 470,000 clones, of which roughly 89% were seen once. The top ten constitute roughly 0.84% of the sample.

CDR1 LNHNV and CDR2 YYDKDF are derived from the germline V gene (reference sequence). V lost 0 bases and J lost 5 bases; the stretch between them is 14 bases long. The CDR3 contains 16 residues, cysteine and phenylalanine counted. The only DNA kept is the CDR3, 48 bases in frame from the first base. At one collaborating source in Seattle, patients were enrolled during active infection and were followed longitudinally through the course of disease. Collaborating institutions collected whole blood in K2EDTA tubes following their own protocols. Collaborator samples were shipped for TCRbeta analysis as frozen whole blood, isolated PBMCs, or DNA extracted from either sample type. As regards this clone: What antigen it recognizes has not been identified. No quality values exist for individual bases; no much larger clone is one base distant.

The sequenced material came from peripheral blood. The chain was built from TRBV15 and TRBJ2-1; confidence is insufficient to name the D gene. The receptor comes from a man between 18 and 29 years old with COVID-19, enrolled during active disease. The CDR3 reads as follows: CATSRDSASWDNEQFF. The DNA sequence reads TGTGCCACCAGCAGAGATTCGGCTAGTTGGGACAATGAGCAGTTCTTC.